A single sample gave rise to the 25 T cell receptor beta chains below, sequenced in a study of radiotherapy plus CTLA-4 blockade in lung cancer. Assay: immunoSEQ multiplex PCR; the TCRdb copy retains only in-frame clones and omits some. The table lists around 80,000 clones, about four fifths of them singletons, with 0.75% to 0.95% in the top ten. The sequencing here drew on peripheral blood, taken from a patient treated with radiotherapy plus ipilimumab. These TCRs come from a human donor with non-small cell lung cancer who had stable disease on radiotherapy plus ipilimumab.

The sample holds one count of this clone. This CDR3 reads CASRGQAGELFF. CDR3 nucleotides: TGTGCCAGCAGGGGACAGGCCGGGGAGCTGTTTTTT. The V and J genes are TRBV6-5 and TRBJ2-2, with 8 bases identical to TRBD1. The CDR3 is 12 residues long. Germline values: CDR1 MNHEY, CDR2 SVGAGI. Unmatched junction bases numbered 0, after V lost 6 bases and J lost 6 bases.

The chain combines TRBV5-1 with TRBJ2-5; a weak D match, TRBD1 (5 bases). CDR1 is SGHRS, CDR2 YFSETQ, per germline. The germline V and J ends were trimmed by 4 bases and 2 bases, with 15 bases remaining between them. The CDR3 consists of 15 residues. Here the CDR3 DNA reads TGCGCCAGCAGCCGCCCCCAGGGCACACAAGAGACCCAGTACTTC. Its protein product is CASSRPQGTQETQYF. The entire variable domain, with the rest obtained from reference TRBV5-1 and TRBJ2-5, is as follows: KAGVTQTPRYLIKTRGQQVTLSCSPISGHRSVSWYQQTPGQGLQFLFEYFSETQRNKGNFPGRFSGRQFSNSRSEMNVSTLELGDSALYLCASSRPQGTQETQYFGPGTRLLVL.

J is TRBJ1-5 and V is TRBV10-3; 9 bases are a match to TRBD1. The CDR3 is made up of 15 amino acids. After removal of 10 bases from V and 7 bases from J, the junction contained 14 bases not matched to a gene. The germline V gene has CDR1 ENHRY and CDR2 SYGVKD. This CDR3 reads CATRGGQGPRQPQHF. The DNA of the CDR3 is TGTGCCACCAGGGGTGGACAGGGGCCTAGACAGCCCCAGCATTTT.

This chain joins TRBV23-1 and TRBJ2-7; the match to TRBD1 covers 7 bases. TRBV23-1 is reported as an ORF; its role is uncertain. There are 14 residues in the CDR3. V dropped 4 bases and J dropped 1; count of bases not matched to a gene: 4. The CDR3 loop is CASSPGQDSYEQYF. Here the CDR3 DNA reads TGCGCCAGCAGTCCCGGACAGGATTCCTACGAGCAGTACTTC.

The V gene is TRBV11-2, the J gene TRBJ2-7, with 7 bases fitting TRBD2. This CDR3 has 17 residues. V shed 3 bases, J shed 7 bases, and the junction held 18 bases outside the gene matches. Germline CDR1 reads SGHAT; CDR2 reads FQNNGV. CDR3 bases: TGTGCCAGCAGCTTGGGAGGCGGGAGAGCGGGGCCTTGGGAGCAGTACTTC. Protein: CASSLGGGRAGPWEQYF.

V is TRBV6-5 and J is TRBJ2-7; the D gene is possibly TRBD1 (6 bases). The CDR3 is 13 amino acids. Germline values: CDR1 MNHEY, CDR2 SVGAGI. Trimming took off 7 bases at V and 0 bases at J, with 10 bases between the two ends. The CDR3 sequence: CASNGQSSYEQYF. In DNA, the CDR3 is TGTGCCAGCAACGGACAGAGCTCCTACGAGCAGTACTTC.

This clone was counted once. The V gene is TRBV19, the J gene TRBJ1-1; D is possibly TRBD1 (6 bases). The V gene lost 3 bases and the J gene lost 3 bases, with 11 bases spanning the gap. Germline V gene data show CDR1 as LNHDA and CDR2 as SQIVND (reference sequence). The CDR3 runs 14 residues. The CDR3 DNA follows: TGTGCCAGTAGTATCAGGGGAGGGGACACTGAAGCTTTCTTT. It yields the protein CASSIRGGDTEAFF. Together with reference TRBV19 and TRBJ1-1, the CDR3 gives the full variable domain: DGGITQSPKYLFRKEGQNVTLSCEQNLNHDAMYWYRQDPGQGLRLIYYSQIVNDFQKGDIAEGYSVSREKKESFPLTVTSAQKNPTAFYLCASSIRGGDTEAFFGQGTRLTVV.

The table lists this clone with a few counts. V usage is TRBV28 and J usage is TRBJ1-2, with D hard to call. CDR1 and CDR2 (germline): MDHEN, SYDVKM. The CDR3 is 12 residues long. The germline V and J ends were trimmed by 6 bases and 4 bases, with 9 bases remaining between them. CDR3 region: CASSTDPYGYTF. CDR3 nucleotides: TGTGCCAGCAGCACAGACCCCTATGGCTACACCTTC.

The chain recombines TRBV30 with TRBJ1-4; a possible D gene is TRBD1 (5 bases). The germline V gene encodes CDR1 GTSNPN and CDR2 SVGIG (reference sequence). CDR3 length: 13 residues. Trimming stripped 8 bases from V and 0 bases from J, with 10 bases between. CDR3 amino acids: CALGGTTNEKLFF. As DNA, the CDR3 is TGTGCCCTTGGGGGGACAACTAATGAAAAACTGTTTTTT.

This rearrangement joins TRBV11-3 to TRBJ2-6; TRBD1 matches 11 bases. Germline V gene sequence: CDR1 SGHNT, CDR2 YENEEA. The CDR3 runs to 15 residues. After removal of 4 bases from V and 7 bases from J, the junction contained 3 bases not matched to a gene. CDR3 sequence (DNA): TGTGCCAGCAGCTCCGGGACAGGGGGAGCCAACGTCCTGACTTTC. Its protein product is CASSSGTGGANVLTF.

This clone was observed once. The rearrangement uses TRBV5-8 and TRBJ2-1, with 8 positions matching TRBD1. This CDR3 has 16 amino acids. After removal of 2 bases from V and 8 bases from J, the junction contained 12 bases not matched to a gene. CDR1 and CDR2 from the germline V gene are SGHTS and YDEGEE. Here the CDR3 reads CASSFRQGTPNYEQFF. CDR3 sequence (DNA): TGTGCCAGCAGCTTCAGACAGGGGACCCCCAACTATGAGCAGTTCTTC.

This sequence joins TRBV27 and TRBJ1-6; no definite D call. Germline V lookup: CDR1 MNHEY, CDR2 SMNVEV (reference sequence). The CDR3 totals 15 residues. Trimming took 5 bases from V and 4 from J, leaving 12 bases between them. CDR3 region: CASSTPGGYNSPLHF. The DNA for the CDR3 is TGTGCCAGCAGTACACCGGGAGGTTATAATTCACCCCTCCACTTT.

The rearrangement links TRBV30 to TRBJ2-7; possible D gene TRBD2, 6 bases. V was trimmed by 0 bases and J by 4 bases, leaving 13 bases between them. The V gene's germline CDR1 is GTSNPN and CDR2 SVGIG (reference sequence). CDR3 size: 14 residues. CDR3 region: CAWSVPPGRYEQYF. The CDR3 nucleotides read TGTGCCTGGAGTGTACCCCCAGGGAGGTACGAGCAGTACTTC.

This clone has only one observation. The chain has TRBV27 and TRBJ2-2; unclear D gene. This CDR3 comprises 14 residues. With 0 bases removed from V and 8 bases from J, the gap between germline ends came to 10 bases. The germline V gene encodes CDR1 MNHEY and CDR2 SMNVEV (reference sequence). The CDR3: CASSLSRYSGELFF. The CDR3 bases are TGTGCCAGCAGTTTATCCCGGTATTCGGGGGAGCTGTTTTTT.

The CDR3 sequence is CASSNLGDRGSYGYTF. The CDR3 DNA follows: TGTGCCAGCAGCAACTTGGGGGACAGGGGCAGCTATGGCTACACCTTC. The rearrangement uses TRBV21-1 and TRBJ1-2; the DNA was not used to check the table's D call, TRBD1. TRBV21-1 is listed as a pseudogene. The CDR3 has 16 residues.

The chain employs TRBV6-7 and TRBJ1-3; D ambiguous. TRBV6-7 is recorded as an ORF, its role being uncertain. V was cut by 0 bases and J by 0 bases, with 15 bases left in between. This CDR3 has 18 residues. CDR3 region: CASSYSNPKGNSGNTIYF. The CDR3 coding sequence is TGTGCCAGCAGTTACTCGAACCCCAAGGGAAACTCTGGAAACACCATATATTTT.

This clone has just one count. This chain uses TRBV6-5 with TRBJ1-2; perhaps TRBD1 as D (6 bases). This CDR3 region has 13 residues. In germline, CDR1 is MNHEY, CDR2 SVGAGI. Between the trimmed V and J ends, which lost 6 bases and 4 bases, there was a span of 12 bases. The CDR3: CASRADRFYGYTF. CDR3 nucleotide sequence: TGTGCCAGCAGGGCCGACAGGTTCTATGGCTACACCTTC.

The chain uses TRBV14 and TRBJ2-1; TRBD2 aligns across 12 bases. The trim removed 4 bases at V and 9 bases at J, leaving 4 bases unmatched. CDR3 size: 14 residues. Germline V gene lookup returns CDR1 SGHDN and CDR2 FVKESK. Here the CDR3 reads CASSPLAGGREQFF. The CDR3, as DNA: TGTGCCAGCAGCCCACTAGCGGGGGGCCGTGAGCAGTTCTTC.

The genes are TRBV28 and TRBJ1-5; D possibly corresponds to TRBD1 (5 bases). The V gene lost 4 bases and the J gene lost 0 bases, with 16 bases spanning the gap. Germline loops: CDR1 MDHEN, CDR2 SYDVKM. The CDR3 length is 17 residues. In DNA form, the CDR3 reads TGTGCCAGCAGTTCCCTCGACAGTCTAAATAGCAATCAGCCCCAGCATTTT. Translated: CASSSLDSLNSNQPQHF.

J is TRBJ1-1 and V is TRBV10-2; D is ambiguous. The CDR3 runs to 13 residues. Per the germline V gene, CDR1 is WSHSY and CDR2 is SAAADI. Trimming cost V 2 bases and J 3 bases, with 7 bases left between them. CDR3 in amino acids: CASSEQTHTEAFF. The CDR3 DNA is TGCGCCAGCAGTGAGCAAACCCACACTGAAGCTTTCTTT.

The V gene is TRBV19, the J gene TRBJ1-4; 8 nucleotides match TRBD1. J gave up 8 bases and V 1 base, and 3 bases lay outside the gene matches. Germline values: CDR1 LNHDA, CDR2 SQIVND (reference sequence). The CDR3 totals 14 residues. Written as DNA, the CDR3 is TGTGCCAGTAGTATAGCCAGGGGGCGCGAAAAACTGTTTTTT. Translated: CASSIARGREKLFF.

The chain has TRBV14 and TRBJ2-2; D might be TRBD2 (6 bases). Germline V gene data show CDR1 as SGHDN and CDR2 as FVKESK. Trimming took 1 base from V and 9 from J, leaving 9 bases between them. This CDR3 contains 13 residues. CDR3 amino acids: CASSQGGVRELFF. DNA of the CDR3: TGTGCCAGCAGCCAAGGGGGGGTTCGGGAGCTGTTTTTT.

V gene TRBV7-3 combines with J gene TRBJ2-7, with 9 bases identical to TRBD1. V lost 5 bases, J lost 3 bases, and 2 bases stayed unmatched. The CDR3 is made up of 13 amino acids. The germline V gene has CDR1 SGHTA and CDR2 FQGTGA. This chain's CDR3 is CASSRQGGYEQYF. CDR3 in DNA: TGTGCCAGCAGCCGACAGGGGGGCTACGAGCAGTACTTC.

V usage is TRBV18 and J usage is TRBJ1-1; a possible D gene is TRBD1 (5 bases). The CDR3 totals 15 residues. Germline V lookup: CDR1 KGHSH, CDR2 LQKENI. V was trimmed by 1 base and J by 0 bases, leaving 9 bases between them. CDR3 sequence (DNA): TGTGCCAGCTCACCACGAATGGGACTGAACACTGAAGCTTTCTTT. It yields the protein CASSPRMGLNTEAFF.

The sample holds one count of this clone. The chain recombines TRBV11-1 with TRBJ2-7, with D maybe TRBD2 (6 bases). The CDR3 totals 14 residues. V lost 2 bases and J lost 1, with 9 bases in between. CDR1 and CDR2 from the germline V gene are SGHAT and FQDESV (reference sequence). The CDR3 DNA sequence: TGTGCCAGCAGCTTAAGGAGGGATTCCTACGAGCAGTACTTC. This codes for CASSLRRDSYEQYF.